This is a list of T cell receptor beta chains from one sample in a study of vaccination effects on CD4 cells after COVID-19. Their recognized antigens are unknown. Sequencing was performed with immunoSEQ multiplex PCR; in TCRdb, only in-frame clones are kept and a portion is missing. The sample lists about 20,000 clones; about three quarters were seen once. This sample comprised CD4+ T cells from PBMCs cultured with HCoV-NL63 spike peptides, obtained before COVID-19 vaccination. The receptors derive from a human donor who received a COVID-19 vaccine. Each CDR3 is given with its conserved first and last residue.

v_call,cdr3_aa
TRBV10-3,CAISEFSSYEQYF
TRBV4-1,CASSQDHRGPAGGYTF
TRBV28,CASSITGNTIYF
TRBV15,CATTTTRAGGGYTF
TRBV7-9,CASSWDRGPAFF
TRBV4-1,CASSRTSGNYNEQFF
TRBV9,CASSVGDGNTIYF
TRBV7-9,CASSLSTYRVHEQYF
TRBV5-4,CASSARDTEAFF
TRBV5-1,CASSGGTEAFF
TRBV6-5,CASRQGGGNYGYTF
TRBV11-2,CASSYSRNTIYF
TRBV5-5,CASSPGTGPYNEQFF
TRBV21-1,CASSKGGRTGYTF
TRBV7-9,CASSFLGEQYF
TRBV5-6,CASSLAPMNTEAFF
TRBV5-5,CASSLPGQGSEQYF
TRBV18,CASSPGTLETQYF
TRBV6-1,CASSELQGAPLHF
TRBV15,CATSLVSGANVLTF
TRBV2,CASSGDRGPQNNSPLHF
TRBV27,CASSLSGTANTEAFF
TRBV6-6,CASSFFTGGEETQYF
TRBV5-1,CASSLGTDHIYEQYF
TRBV19,CASSYRDSPLHF
TRBV6-2/TRBV6-3,CASSTSGETQYF
TRBV12-3/TRBV12-4,CASSLRGAGEQYF
TRBV15,CATSNDRGYGYTF
TRBV5-1,CASSFQGARTGDSPLHF